This T cell receptor beta chain originates from a study of blood T cell repertoires in COVID-19. Study context: Samples representing acute and convalescent COVID-19 were sourced from the United States, Italy and Spain. Sample material is recorded as cDNA or gDNA derived from T cells, B-cell-depleted T cells, or PBMCs.

In the authors' workflow: Amplified reference gene primers provided the basis for estimating nucleated cell counts. TCRdb's copy holds only in-frame clones and misses some; the assay was immunoSEQ multiplex PCR. That table is the source of V, J and clone size, and D and trimming were worked out from the DNA. This sample has 150,000 or so clones, with approximately 80% found just once. The clonotype originates from a woman aged 55-69 years with acute or convalescent COVID-19. Sequenced material: peripheral blood.

CDR3 sequence (DNA): TGTGCCAGCTCACCGCCATCGACAGGGGCCTATGGCTACACCTTC. Protein: CASSPPSTGAYGYTF. This chain joins TRBV18 and TRBJ1-2, with 8 nucleotides matching TRBD1. The CDR3 contains 15 residues. Germline-derived CDR1 and CDR2 are KGHSH and LQKENI. J was trimmed by 4 bases and V by 3 bases; bases with no gene match: 7.